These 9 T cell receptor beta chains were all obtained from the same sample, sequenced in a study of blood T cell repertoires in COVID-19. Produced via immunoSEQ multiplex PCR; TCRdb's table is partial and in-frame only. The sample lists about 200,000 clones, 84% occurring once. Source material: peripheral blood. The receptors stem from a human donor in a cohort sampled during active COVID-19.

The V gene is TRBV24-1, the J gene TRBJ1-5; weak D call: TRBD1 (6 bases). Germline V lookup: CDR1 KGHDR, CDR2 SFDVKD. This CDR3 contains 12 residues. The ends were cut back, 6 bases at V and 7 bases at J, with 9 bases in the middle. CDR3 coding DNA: TGTGCCACCAGTACAGGGTCCCAGCCCCAGCATTTT. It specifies CATSTGSQPQHF.

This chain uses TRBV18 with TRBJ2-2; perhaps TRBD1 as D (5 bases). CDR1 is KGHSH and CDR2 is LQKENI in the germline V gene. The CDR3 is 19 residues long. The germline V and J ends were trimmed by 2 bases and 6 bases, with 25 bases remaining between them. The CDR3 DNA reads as TGTGCCAGCTCACCATCAAGGCGGAGTCAGGGTTGGGGCCCCGGGGAGCTGTTTTTT. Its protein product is CASSPSRRSQGWGPGELFF.

CDR3 region: CAAPSTRGTANIQYF. CDR3 coding DNA: TGTGCCGCCCCAAGTACCAGGGGGACGGCAAACATTCAGTACTTC. The rearrangement links TRBV24-1 to TRBJ2-4; 7 bases are shared with TRBD1. This CDR3 has 15 residues. Looked up from germline, CDR1 is KGHDR and CDR2 is SFDVKD. The V gene end was trimmed by 12 bases and the J gene end by 6 bases; junction bases not matched to a gene: 16.

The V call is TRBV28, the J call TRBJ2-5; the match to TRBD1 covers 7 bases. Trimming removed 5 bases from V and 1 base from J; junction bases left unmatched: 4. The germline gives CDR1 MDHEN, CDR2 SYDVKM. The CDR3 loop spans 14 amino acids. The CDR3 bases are TGTGCCAGCAGTCCGGGGACAGTCCAAGAGACCCAGTACTTC. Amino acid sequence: CASSPGTVQETQYF.

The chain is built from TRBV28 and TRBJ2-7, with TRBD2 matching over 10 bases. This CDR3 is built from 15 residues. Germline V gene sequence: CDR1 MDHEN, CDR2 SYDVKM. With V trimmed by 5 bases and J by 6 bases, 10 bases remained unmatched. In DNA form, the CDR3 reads TGTGCCAGCAGTCCAGGGGCTAGCGGGAGTTTCGAGCAGTACTTC. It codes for CASSPGASGSFEQYF. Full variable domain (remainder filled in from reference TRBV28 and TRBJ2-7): DVKVTQSSRYLVKRTGEKVFLECVQDMDHENMFWYRQDPGLGLRLIYFSYDVKMKEKGDIPEGYSVSREKKERFSLILESASTNQTSMYLCASSPGASGSFEQYFGPGTRLTVT.

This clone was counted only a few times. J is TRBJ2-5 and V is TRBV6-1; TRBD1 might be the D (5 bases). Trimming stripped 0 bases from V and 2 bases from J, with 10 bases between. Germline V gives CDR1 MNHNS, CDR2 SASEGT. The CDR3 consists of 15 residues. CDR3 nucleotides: TGTGCCAGCAGTGAAGCGGGGCAGGGACAAGAGACCCAGTACTTC. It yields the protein CASSEAGQGQETQYF.

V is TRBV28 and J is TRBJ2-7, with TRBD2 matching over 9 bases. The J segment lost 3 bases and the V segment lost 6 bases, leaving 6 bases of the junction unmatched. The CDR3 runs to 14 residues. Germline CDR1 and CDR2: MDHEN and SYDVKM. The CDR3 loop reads CASRNSGSNYEQYF. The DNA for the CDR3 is TGTGCCAGCAGAAATAGCGGGAGCAACTACGAGCAGTACTTC. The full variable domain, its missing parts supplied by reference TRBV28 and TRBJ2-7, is DVKVTQSSRYLVKRTGEKVFLECVQDMDHENMFWYRQDPGLGLRLIYFSYDVKMKEKGDIPEGYSVSREKKERFSLILESASTNQTSMYLCASRNSGSNYEQYFGPGTRLTVT.

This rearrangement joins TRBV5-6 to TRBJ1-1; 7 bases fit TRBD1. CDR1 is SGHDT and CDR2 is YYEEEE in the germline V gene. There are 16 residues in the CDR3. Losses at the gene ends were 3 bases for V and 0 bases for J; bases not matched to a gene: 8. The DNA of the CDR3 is TGTGCCAGCAGCTGGGACAGCGGCTATTTGAACACTGAAGCTTTCTTT. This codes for CASSWDSGYLNTEAFF.

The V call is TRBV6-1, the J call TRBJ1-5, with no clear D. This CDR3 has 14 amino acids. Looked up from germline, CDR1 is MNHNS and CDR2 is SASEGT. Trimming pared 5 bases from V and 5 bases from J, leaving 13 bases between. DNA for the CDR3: TGTGCCAGCAGTCGGACTTCTGGGGATCAGCCCCAGCATTTT. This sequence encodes CASSRTSGDQPQHF.